This entry lists 29 T cell receptor beta chains sequenced from one sample in a study of cytomegalovirus exposure and HLA in healthy donors. The PCR employed 60 Vbeta primers together with 13 Jbeta primers. Libraries were prepared by immunoSEQ multiplex PCR; TCRdb keeps only in-frame clonotypes and omits some of them. The table records more than 130,000 clones, roughly 78% of them present only once. Sequenced input: PBMCs. The receptors were gathered from a man aged 30 to 39 in good health and CMV-seronegative.

The CDR3 sequence: CASSPDGNYGYTF. The CDR3 DNA reads TGCGCCAGCAGCCCCGACGGGAACTATGGCTACACCTTC. This chain connects TRBV5-1 to TRBJ1-2; D unclear. The CDR3 consists of 13 residues. Germline V gene lookup returns CDR1 SGHRS and CDR2 YFSETQ. Trimming shortened V by 4 bases and J by 2 bases, and 9 bases separated the two germline ends.

Points on this clone: A read error may account for a junction end that differs from germline. The rearrangement uses TRBV7-9 and TRBJ2-1; D is perhaps TRBD1 (6 bases). The CDR3 spans 13 residues. In germline, CDR1 is SEHNR, CDR2 FQNEAQ (reference sequence). The CDR3 protein is CSSSQYRVNEQFF. CDR3 nucleotide sequence: TGTTCCAGCAGCCAGTACAGGGTTAATGAGCAGTTCTTC.

V and J are TRBV19 and TRBJ2-6; 7 bases map to TRBD1. The J segment lost 1 base and the V segment lost 7 bases, leaving 4 bases of the junction unmatched. The CDR3 contains 15 residues. In germline, CDR1 is LNHDA, CDR2 SQIVND (reference sequence). The CDR3 bases are TGTGCCAGTACCCCGACAGGGTCTGGGGCCAACGTCCTGACTTTC. This encodes CASTPTGSGANVLTF.

V usage is TRBV27 and J usage is TRBJ2-7; 10 bases map to TRBD1. The germline V gene encodes CDR1 MNHEY and CDR2 SMNVEV (reference sequence). V lost 7 bases, J lost 1 base, and 10 bases stayed unmatched. CDR3 size: 16 residues. The chain's CDR3 is CASTKDWGQGSYEQYF. The CDR3, as DNA: TGTGCCAGCACCAAGGACTGGGGACAGGGGTCCTACGAGCAGTACTTC.

V gene TRBV9 combines with J gene TRBJ1-1, with 12 bases lining up with TRBD1. CDR1 SGDLS and CDR2 YYNGEE come from the germline V gene. J lost 1 base, V lost 0 bases, and 4 bases had no gene match. The CDR3 runs 17 residues. As DNA, the CDR3 is TGTGCCAGCAGCGTAGGGGACAGGGGGCTCGGGAACACTGAAGCTTTCTTT. It yields the protein CASSVGDRGLGNTEAFF.

The chain links TRBV6-5 to TRBJ2-7, with a possible D match to TRBD1 (5 bases). The V gene's germline CDR1 is MNHEY and CDR2 SVGAGI. Between the trimmed V and J ends, which lost 4 bases and 6 bases, there was a span of 13 bases. This CDR3 has 13 amino acids. CDR3 DNA sequence: TGTGCCAGCAGTTCCGACGGACAAGGCGAGCAGTACTTC. Encoded protein: CASSSDGQGEQYF.

The rearrangement links TRBV5-1 to TRBJ1-6; 7 positions agree with TRBD1. Germline CDR1 is SGHRS and CDR2 is YFSETQ. Germline trimming cut 0 bases from V and 5 bases from J; bases unmatched to any gene: 2. CDR3 length equals 15 residues. The CDR3 is CASSLGQGDNSPLHF. The CDR3 coding sequence is TGCGCCAGCAGCTTGGGACAGGGCGATAATTCACCCCTCCACTTT.

The chain joins TRBV5-1 to TRBJ2-7; TRBD1 agrees at 8 bases. CDR1 and CDR2 from the germline V gene are SGHRS and YFSETQ. With 0 bases clipped from V and 6 bases from J, the junction kept 11 bases outside the gene matches. CDR3 length: 16 residues. The CDR3 DNA reads TGCGCCAGCAGCTTGGGGACAGGGTATATGTCGGTCGAGCAGTACTTC. The encoded protein is CASSLGTGYMSVEQYF.

This chain uses TRBV28 with TRBJ2-2; 8 bases are shared with TRBD1. CDR1 MDHEN and CDR2 SYDVKM come from the germline V gene. The trim removed 4 bases at V and 6 bases at J, leaving 4 bases unmatched. The CDR3 runs 14 residues. CDR3 nucleotide sequence: TGTGCCAGCAGTTCGGACAGGGTAGCCGGGGAGCTGTTTTTT. Translated: CASSSDRVAGELFF.

V is TRBV4-2 and J is TRBJ1-3; 10 bases agree with TRBD1. The CDR3 spans 20 residues. Germline assignment: CDR1 LGHNA and CDR2 YNFKEQ. The trim removed 4 bases at V and 3 bases at J, leaving 18 bases unmatched. In DNA, the CDR3 is TGTGCCAGCAGCCCACCACGAATGATTAGACAGGGGGCAGGTGGAAACACCATATATTTT. Protein sequence: CASSPPRMIRQGAGGNTIYF.

The chain joins TRBV28 to TRBJ1-2, with TRBD1 as a possible D gene (5 bases). This CDR3 spans 14 amino acids. Looked up from germline, CDR1 is MDHEN and CDR2 is SYDVKM. Trimming took 6 bases from V and 7 from J, leaving 18 bases between them. The CDR3 nucleotides read TGTGCCAGCAGCCCGGGGGGGTTGGTTGTTGGCTACACCTTC. Amino acid sequence: CASSPGGLVVGYTF.

This chain joins TRBV28 and TRBJ1-2; possible D gene TRBD1, 6 bases. Between the trimmed V and J ends, which lost 6 bases and 1 base, there was a span of 18 bases. Per the germline V gene, CDR1 is MDHEN and CDR2 is SYDVKM. The CDR3 runs to 16 residues. The CDR3 is CASSPNHWTDNYGYTF. The DNA of the CDR3 is TGTGCCAGCAGCCCAAATCACTGGACAGATAACTATGGCTACACCTTC.

This clone was observed a handful of times. The chain employs TRBV5-1 and TRBJ2-7; 7 bases agree with TRBD2. Looked up from germline, CDR1 is SGHRS and CDR2 is YFSETQ. V lost 2 bases and J lost 0; bases outside the gene matches: 5. The CDR3 spans 15 residues. As DNA, the CDR3 is TGCGCCAGCAGCTTCTTGGCGGGAGACTCCTACGAGCAGTACTTC. Amino acids: CASSFLAGDSYEQYF.

The chain carries TRBV5-1 and TRBJ1-2, with no clear D. The CDR3 runs to 13 residues. V was trimmed by 4 bases and J by 2 bases, leaving 9 bases between them. Germline V lookup: CDR1 SGHRS, CDR2 YFSETQ. The CDR3 loop is CASSPTANYGYTF. The CDR3 DNA sequence: TGCGCCAGCAGCCCTACAGCCAACTATGGCTACACCTTC. Full variable domain (remainder filled in from reference TRBV5-1 and TRBJ1-2): KAGVTQTPRYLIKTRGQQVTLSCSPISGHRSVSWYQQTPGQGLQFLFEYFSETQRNKGNFPGRFSGRQFSNSRSEMNVSTLELGDSALYLCASSPTANYGYTFGSGTRLTVV.

The chain links TRBV9 to TRBJ2-1; D may be TRBD2 (7 bases). The CDR3 consists of 16 residues. Germline V lookup: CDR1 SGDLS, CDR2 YYNGEE. The germline V and J ends were trimmed by 0 bases and 0 bases, with 10 bases remaining between them. The DNA of the CDR3 is TGTGCCAGCAGCGTAGGGGGGGGGCACTCCTACAATGAGCAGTTCTTC. Protein: CASSVGGGHSYNEQFF.

This chain joins TRBV27 and TRBJ2-7; a weak D match, TRBD1 (5 bases). The V and J ends lost 2 bases and 2 bases respectively, with 10 bases between them. The CDR3 sequence is 14 residues long. CDR1 and CDR2 (germline): MNHEY, SMNVEV (reference sequence). CDR3 sequence: CASSLRGFAYEQYF. In DNA, the CDR3 is TGTGCCAGCAGTTTAAGGGGATTCGCCTACGAGCAGTACTTC.

V and J are TRBV27 and TRBJ2-2, with TRBD2 identical over 10 bases. Trimming removed 0 bases from V and 5 bases from J; junction bases left unmatched: 12. Germline CDR1 MNHEY, CDR2 SMNVEV (reference sequence). CDR3 length equals 19 residues. The CDR3 sequence is CASSLSSAGGPWATGELFF. CDR3 sequence (DNA): TGTGCCAGCAGTTTATCTTCAGCGGGAGGGCCATGGGCTACCGGGGAGCTGTTTTTT.

The chain carries TRBV9 and TRBJ2-7; perhaps TRBD1 as D (5 bases). V was trimmed by 7 bases and J by 1 base, leaving 18 bases between them. CDR3 length: 15 residues. Germline V CDR1 and CDR2: SGDLS, YYNGEE. CDR3 nucleotide sequence: TGTGCCAGCCCCGCCCCCAGGGCCGAATCCTACGAGCAGTACTTC. It yields the protein CASPAPRAESYEQYF.

J is TRBJ1-5 and V is TRBV28, with D unresolved. Germline V gives CDR1 MDHEN, CDR2 SYDVKM. This CDR3 region has 14 residues. V shed 4 bases and J shed 1 base, with 8 bases lying between them. The CDR3 DNA reads TGTGCCAGCAGTTCAGGTCCGAGCAATCAGCCCCAGCATTTT. This translates into CASSSGPSNQPQHF.

V and J are TRBV29-1 and TRBJ2-1, with D perhaps matching TRBD1 (6 bases). V lost 3 bases and J lost 6, with 9 bases in between. Per germline, CDR1 SQVTM and CDR2 ANQGSEA. The CDR3 is made up of 12 amino acids. CDR3 DNA: TGCAGCGTTGAGGGACACCCCAATGAGCAGTTCTTC. Its translation is CSVEGHPNEQFF.

This clone turned up a few times. The gene calls are TRBV4-1 and TRBJ1-4, with a tentative D call TRBD1 (5 bases). The V and J ends lost 3 bases and 0 bases respectively, with 11 bases between them. The germline V gene encodes CDR1 MGHRA and CDR2 YSYEKL. The CDR3 sequence is 16 residues long. The CDR3 region is CASSQSLQATNEKLFF. Here the CDR3 DNA reads TGCGCCAGCAGCCAGTCCCTACAGGCAACTAATGAAAAACTGTTTTTT.

This chain joins TRBV6-5 and TRBJ2-5; 8 bases fit TRBD2. CDR1 MNHEY and CDR2 SVGAGI come from the germline V gene. The CDR3 spans 15 residues. V was clipped by 6 bases and J by 5 bases; unmatched bases: 11. Written as DNA, the CDR3 is TGTGCCAGCAGACCCAACGGACTAGCTCGGGAGACCCAGTACTTC. Protein product: CASRPNGLARETQYF.

The chain couples TRBV2 to TRBJ1-1; TRBD1 matches 8 bases. V lost 8 bases to trimming and J lost 0 bases; unmatched junction nucleotides: 2. Germline CDR1 and CDR2: SNHLY and FYNNEI. The CDR3 contains 13 residues. For the CDR3, the DNA is TGTGCCAGCCGGGGACAGGTGAACACTGAAGCTTTCTTT. Translating gives CASRGQVNTEAFF.

The J gene is TRBJ1-5, the V gene TRBV6-1; D is uncertain. This CDR3 spans 15 amino acids. Germline CDR1 is MNHNS and CDR2 is SASEGT. V lost 7 bases and J 4 bases, leaving 17 bases between the germline ends. CDR3: CASTDRGLRNQPQHF. CDR3 in DNA: TGTGCCAGCACAGATAGAGGGTTACGGAATCAGCCCCAGCATTTT.

The rearrangement uses TRBV15 and TRBJ2-1; TRBD1 aligns across 7 bases. Trimming removed 5 bases from V and 8 bases from J; junction bases left unmatched: 6. This CDR3 region has 13 residues. Germline V gene data show CDR1 as LNHNV and CDR2 as YYDKDF (reference sequence). The CDR3 reads CATSFRGGDEQFF. In DNA form, the CDR3 reads TGTGCCACCAGCTTCAGAGGGGGCGATGAGCAGTTCTTC. The complete variable domain, with remaining parts taken from reference TRBV15 and TRBJ2-1, reads DAMVIQNPRYQVTQFGKPVTLSCSQTLNHNVMYWYQQKSSQAPKLLFHYYDKDFNNEADTPDNFQSRRPNTSFCFLDIRSPGLGDTAMYLCATSFRGGDEQFFGPGTRLTVL.

This clone was picked up a small number of times. The chain is built from TRBV9 and TRBJ2-3; D is perhaps TRBD2 (5 bases). The germline V gene has CDR1 SGDLS and CDR2 YYNGEE. The CDR3 loop spans 14 amino acids. Trimming shortened V by 2 bases and J by 3 bases, and 10 bases separated the two germline ends. The CDR3 DNA reads as TGTGCCAGCAGCGTTATGGACTTAACAGATACGCAGTATTTT. This encodes CASSVMDLTDTQYF.

This chain joins TRBV5-4 and TRBJ2-2, with 9 bases matching TRBD1. Germline V lookup: CDR1 SGHNT, CDR2 YYREEE (reference sequence). The CDR3 has 16 residues. The V and J ends lost 3 bases and 6 bases, in that order; junction bases with no gene match: 9. CDR3 nucleotides: TGTGCCAGCAGCTGGGGGAGGGACAGGGTTGCCGGGGAGCTGTTTTTT. It codes for CASSWGRDRVAGELFF.

CDR3 loop: CASSLEQGWKTQYF. The CDR3 DNA sequence: TGTGCCAGCAGCTTGGAGCAGGGGTGGAAGACCCAGTACTTC. V usage is TRBV5-4 and J usage is TRBJ2-5; maybe TRBD1 (6 bases). Germline CDR1 is SGHNT and CDR2 is YYREEE (reference sequence). V shed 0 bases and J shed 6 bases, with 12 bases lying between them. The CDR3 totals 14 residues.

DNA for the CDR3: TGTGCCAGCAGTTTATCGTGGGGGAGGGAGGAGACCCAGTACTTC. It translates to CASSLSWGREETQYF. This chain connects TRBV27 to TRBJ2-5, with 7 bases that match TRBD2. The length of the CDR3 is 15 residues. The J segment lost 5 bases and the V segment lost 0 bases, leaving 6 bases of the junction unmatched. In germline, CDR1 is MNHEY, CDR2 SMNVEV (reference sequence).